A single sample gave rise to the 2 T cell receptor beta chains below, sequenced in a study of T cell responses to AZD1222 COVID-19 vaccine. Clones were read by immunoSEQ multiplex PCR, and TCRdb kept only the in-frame ones, dropping some. The sample has 130,000 or so clones, around 83% seen once. This specimen consisted of peripheral blood, obtained on day 0 of AZD1222 vaccination. The receptor source for this set is an adult in good health.

The gene calls are TRBV9 and TRBJ2-2; D gene ambiguous. The CDR3 has 13 residues. The germline V gene has CDR1 SGDLS and CDR2 YYNGEE. V dropped 10 bases and J dropped 2 bases, with 12 bases sitting between them. CDR3 DNA: TGTGCCGGGTCGGACGGTAACACCGGGGAGCTGTTTTTT. Protein product: CAGSDGNTGELFF.

This chain connects TRBV6-1 to TRBJ1-1; no reliable D call. In germline, CDR1 is MNHNS, CDR2 SASEGT. V was clipped by 1 base and J by 1 base, with 7 bases between them. The CDR3 consists of 14 residues. CDR3: CASSEEAANTEAFF. The CDR3, as DNA: TGTGCCAGCAGTGAAGAGGCGGCGAACACTGAAGCTTTCTTT.